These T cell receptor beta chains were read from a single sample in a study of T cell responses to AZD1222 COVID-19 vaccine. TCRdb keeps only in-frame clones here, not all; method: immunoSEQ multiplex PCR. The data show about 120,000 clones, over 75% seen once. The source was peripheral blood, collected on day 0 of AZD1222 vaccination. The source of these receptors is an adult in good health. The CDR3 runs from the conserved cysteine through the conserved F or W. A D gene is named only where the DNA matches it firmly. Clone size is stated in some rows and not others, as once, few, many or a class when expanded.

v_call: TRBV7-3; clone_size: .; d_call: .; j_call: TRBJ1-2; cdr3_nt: TGTGCCAGCAGCCCAATAACCCCCCGGGTGTCTAACTATGGCTACACCTTC; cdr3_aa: CASSPITPRVSNYGYTF
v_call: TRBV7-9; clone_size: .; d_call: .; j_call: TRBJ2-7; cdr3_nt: TGTGCCAGCAGCTTATTGGGCACCTACGAGCAGTACTTC; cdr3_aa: CASSLLGTYEQYF
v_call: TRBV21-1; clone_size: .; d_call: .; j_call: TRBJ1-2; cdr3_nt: TGTGCCAGCAGCGATAAGGCGGGGTTTGACTATGGCTACACCTTC; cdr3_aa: CASSDKAGFDYGYTF
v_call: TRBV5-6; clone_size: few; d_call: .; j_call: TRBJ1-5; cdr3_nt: TGTGCCAGCAGCCCCCGGAGCAATCAGCCCCAGCATTTT; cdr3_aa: CASSPRSNQPQHF
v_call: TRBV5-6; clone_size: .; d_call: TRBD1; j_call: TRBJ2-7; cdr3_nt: TGTGCCAGCAGCTTGGACCCAGGGGGCAACGAGCAGTACTTC; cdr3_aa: CASSLDPGGNEQYF
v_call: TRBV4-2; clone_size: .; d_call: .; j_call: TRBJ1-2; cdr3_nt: TGTGCCAGCAGCCAACAGGGGTTGTTAAACTATGGCTACACCTTC; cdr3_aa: CASSQQGLLNYGYTF
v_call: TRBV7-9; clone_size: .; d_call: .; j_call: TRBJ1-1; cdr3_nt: TGTGCCAGCAGCCCTTCGACAGTTTTTGAAGCTTTCTTT; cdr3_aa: CASSPSTVFEAFF
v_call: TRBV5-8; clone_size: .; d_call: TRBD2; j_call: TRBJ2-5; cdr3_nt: TGTGCCAGCAGCACCTGGGGTGTAACCGGGAGGGCGGAGACCCAGTACTTC; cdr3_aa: CASSTWGVTGRAETQYF
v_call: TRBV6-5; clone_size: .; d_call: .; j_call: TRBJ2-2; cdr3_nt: TGTGCCAGCAGAAACCACGAAAACACCGGGGAGCTGTTTTTT; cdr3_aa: CASRNHENTGELFF
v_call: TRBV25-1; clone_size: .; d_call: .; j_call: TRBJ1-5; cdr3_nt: TGTGCCACCGCGCCGGTGGGGCGACCAGATCAGCCCCAGCATTTT; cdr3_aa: CATAPVGRPDQPQHF
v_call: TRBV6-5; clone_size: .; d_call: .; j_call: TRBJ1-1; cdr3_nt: TGTGCCAGCAGGAGAGGGGTCACTGAAGCTTTCTTT; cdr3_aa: CASRRGVTEAFF
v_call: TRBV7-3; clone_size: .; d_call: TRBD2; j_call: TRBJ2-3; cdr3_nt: TGTGCCAGCAGCCCAGTGCGTCGGGGACTAGCTACTACGCAGTATTTT; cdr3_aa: CASSPVRRGLATTQYF
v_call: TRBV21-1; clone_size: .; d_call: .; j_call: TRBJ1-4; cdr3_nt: TGTGCCAGCAGCAAAGGCAACCGGGTCGGTCGTTGTGAAAAACTGTTTTTT; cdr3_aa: CASSKGNRVGRCEKLFF
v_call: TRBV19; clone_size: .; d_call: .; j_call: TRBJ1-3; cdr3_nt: TGTGCCAGTATGGGGCGGGGACATCACTCTGGAAACACCATATATTTT; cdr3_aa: CASMGRGHHSGNTIYF
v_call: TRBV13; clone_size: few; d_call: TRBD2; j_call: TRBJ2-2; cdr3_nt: TGTGCCAGCAGCTTAGACGGTCCTAGCGGGTACACCGGGGAGCTGTTTTTT; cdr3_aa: CASSLDGPSGYTGELFF
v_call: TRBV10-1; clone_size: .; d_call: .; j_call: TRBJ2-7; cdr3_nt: TGCGCCAGCAGTGGTGGGGGCTCCTACGAGCAGTACTTC; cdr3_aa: CASSGGGSYEQYF
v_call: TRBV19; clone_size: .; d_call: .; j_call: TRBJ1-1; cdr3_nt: TGTGCCAGTCTCAGCCCAAAAGGGGCGGGGAACACTGAAGCTTTCTTT; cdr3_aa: CASLSPKGAGNTEAFF
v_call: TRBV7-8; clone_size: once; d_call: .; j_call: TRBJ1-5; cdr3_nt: TGTGCCAGCAGCCGAGACAGTAATCAGCCCCAGCATTTT; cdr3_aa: CASSRDSNQPQHF
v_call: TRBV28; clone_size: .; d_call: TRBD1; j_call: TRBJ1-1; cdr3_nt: TGTGCCAGCAGTCGCCCCAGGGGGCAGAACACTGAAGCTTTCTTT; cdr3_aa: CASSRPRGQNTEAFF
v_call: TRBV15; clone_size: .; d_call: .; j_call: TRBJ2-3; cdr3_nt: TGTGCCACCAGCCTCTATCGCAGCACAGATACGCAGTATTTT; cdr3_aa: CATSLYRSTDTQYF
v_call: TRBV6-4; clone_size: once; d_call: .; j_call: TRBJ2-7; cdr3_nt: TGTGCCAGCAGTGACGGGTACGAGCAGTACTTC; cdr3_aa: CASSDGYEQYF
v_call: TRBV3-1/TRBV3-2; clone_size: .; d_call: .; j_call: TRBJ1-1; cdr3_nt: TGTGCCAGCAGCCGCCTCGGTTTTGAAGCTTTCTTT; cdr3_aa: CASSRLGFEAFF